This T cell receptor (beta chain) derives from a study of vaccination and CD4 T cells after COVID-19. Looking at the study overall: Convalescent patients gave post-COVID blood a median about 91 days post-diagnosis, range 35 to 161.

CD4+ T cells that had been cultured provided DNA sequenced with the Oncomine TCR Beta short-read assay. MiXCR, applied by TCRdb to the PCR reads, yields one record per CDR3 protein. Here the sample spans some 5,500 distinct CDR3 sequences, about 66% being singletons. In regard to this clonotype: Its antigen is currently unknown.

Treatment of the sample: roughly ten-day PBMC culture with coronavirus spike peptide pools or control peptides (ViraFEST assay). Prior to the COVID-19 pandemic (2011-2018), the unexposed donor's CD4+ T cells were collected. With peptide pools, ViraFEST first expanded antigen-specific T cells and afterwards sequenced their TCRs. Per well, a few million PBMCs were cultured in the presence of approximately 10 IU/ml IL-2 and 10 ug/ml peptide pools. The CDR3 loop spans 18 amino acids. J gave up 2 bases and V 3 bases, and 7 bases lay outside the gene matches. Germline V gene sequence: CDR1 SGHDN, CDR2 FVKESK.

The chain is built from TRBV14 and TRBJ2-5; 15 bases agree with TRBD2. The clonotype comes from a human donor in good health. Sequencing was performed on CD4+ T cells from blood, cultured in vitro. CDR3 DNA: TGTGCCAGCAGCCAGGGGGGGACTAGCGGGAGGACACAAGAGACCCAGTACTTC. The encoded protein is CASSQGGTSGRTQETQYF.